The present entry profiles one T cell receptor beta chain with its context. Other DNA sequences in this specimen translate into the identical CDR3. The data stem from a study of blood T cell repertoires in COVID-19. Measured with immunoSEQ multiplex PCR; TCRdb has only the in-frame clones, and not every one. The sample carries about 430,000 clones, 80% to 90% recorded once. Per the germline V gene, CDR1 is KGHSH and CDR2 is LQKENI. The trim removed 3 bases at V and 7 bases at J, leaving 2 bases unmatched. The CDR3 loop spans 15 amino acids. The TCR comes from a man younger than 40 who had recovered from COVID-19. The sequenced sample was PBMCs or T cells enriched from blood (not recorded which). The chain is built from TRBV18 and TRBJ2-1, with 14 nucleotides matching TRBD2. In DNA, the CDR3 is TGTGCCAGCTCACCGGGACTAGCGGGAGTGAATGAGCAGTTCTTC. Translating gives CASSPGLAGVNEQFF.